Reported below is one TCR beta chain. The count of this clone is one. The antigen it binds to is not known. Base qualities were left out, and no much larger clone turns up one base away. The CDR3 holds 13 amino acids from the cysteine to the phenylalanine. This entry keeps only the CDR3 DNA: 39 bases, framed from base 1. According to the germline V gene, CDR1 reads SGHTA and CDR2 reads FQGTGA. V drops 2 bases and J drops 8 bases, leaving 9 bases in between. This sample is part of a study of T cell responses to AZD1222 COVID-19 vaccine (dated by TCRdb to the early 2020s). Notes on the research overall: A total of over 230 trial participants underwent TCR sequencing, of whom some 210 received two doses of AZD1222 and 26 received two doses of the MenACWY control vaccine. Trial participants were enrolled by age into subgroups of 18-55, 56-69 and 70-plus years, and around 150, 29 and 61 TCR-sequenced participants, respectively, were included in these subgroups.

Results the study describes overall, beyond this receptor: After two AZD1222 doses, spike-specific TCR breadth and depth were significantly higher than at day 0 and than in MenACWY recipients. Conclusions about previously exposed vaccinees are limited because only five to seven AZD1222 recipients were SARS-CoV-2 seropositive at baseline. Reportedly, close to half of the unique spike-specific TCRs recognized epitopes lying outside the regions that are mutated in the B.1.351 and B.1.1.7 variants. Participants were mostly white British, with more females than males. The authors suggested clonal diversity may have been underestimated. In the small 56-69-year group, the increase in depth fell short of significance, most likely because of low power. The whole spike protein was spanned by vaccine-associated CD4 TCRs, and dominant responses were seen in regions 160-218 and 743-854. No day 14 peak-response samples were available, so repertoires were characterized only after the peak T cell response.

The time point label, as the study defines it: about 28 days (+/-7) after the second vaccine dose. AZD1222 recipients given second doses at about 4 weeks or at about 12 weeks were pooled, since spike-specific TCR depth and breadth were not found to differ between the two schedules. Vaccinee samples were obtained from the UK trials COV001 and COV002, which included a single-blind randomized controlled phase 2/3 trial of AZD1222 (ChAdOx1 nCoV-19) in healthy adults. For TCRbeta chain sequencing, PBMC samples were collected from trial participants at day 0 and at day 28 after the second dose. The CDR3 regions of human TCRbeta chains were analyzed by immunosequencing. Under the source paper's analysis protocol: TCRs in the repertoires were matched against a reference library of SARS-CoV-2-specific TCRs that had been generated with the MIRA antigen-specificity platform. Breadth was defined as the fraction of unique TCRs that were SARS-CoV-2-associated, and depth was defined as the fraction of total T cells that were SARS-CoV-2-associated. Using the MIRA data, each spike-specific TCR was assigned both to the spike region to which the TCR was reactive and to a CD4 or CD8 class. Log10-transformed breadth and depth values were compared by one-way ANOVA with Sidak's multiple comparisons tests. Entries here come from immuneACCESS through TCRdb and include only in-frame sequences with V and J called. Some clones fail to appear in such tables; in the studies checked, an unresolved V gene covers under half of the shortfall, and the cause of the remainder is unknown. Clonal size and the V and J genes are those of that table, whereas D and trimming came from the DNA. Counted in this sample were about 180,000 clones; roughly 94% of them appeared once. The ten biggest clones cover around 1.6% of the sample.

This receptor was taken from an adult who received the AZD1222 COVID-19 vaccine. The sequencing used peripheral blood, collected 28 days after the second AZD1222 dose. The chain is made from TRBV7-3 and TRBJ2-2; TRBD1 is perhaps the D gene, given 5 matching bases. The bases read TGTGCCAGCAGCTTACAGGGCGCGGGGGAGCTGTTTTTT. It translates to CASSLQGAGELFF.